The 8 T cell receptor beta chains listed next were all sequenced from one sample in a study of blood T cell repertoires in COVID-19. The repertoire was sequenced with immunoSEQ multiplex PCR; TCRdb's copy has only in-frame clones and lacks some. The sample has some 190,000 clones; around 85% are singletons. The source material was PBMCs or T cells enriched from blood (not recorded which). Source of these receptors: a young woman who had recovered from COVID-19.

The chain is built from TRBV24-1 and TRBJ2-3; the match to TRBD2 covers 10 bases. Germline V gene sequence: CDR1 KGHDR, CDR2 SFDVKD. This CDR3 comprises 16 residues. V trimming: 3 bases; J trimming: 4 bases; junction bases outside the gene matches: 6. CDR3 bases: TGTGCCACCAGTGATGCGATAGCGGGAGGAGCAGATACGCAGTATTTT. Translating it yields CATSDAIAGGADTQYF.

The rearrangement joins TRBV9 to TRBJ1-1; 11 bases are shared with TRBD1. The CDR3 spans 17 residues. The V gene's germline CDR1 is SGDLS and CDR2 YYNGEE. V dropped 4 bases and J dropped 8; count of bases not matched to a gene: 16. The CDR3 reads CASSSLSQGQGGLEAFF. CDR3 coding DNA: TGTGCCAGCAGCTCCCTAAGCCAGGGACAGGGGGGTTTGGAAGCTTTCTTT.

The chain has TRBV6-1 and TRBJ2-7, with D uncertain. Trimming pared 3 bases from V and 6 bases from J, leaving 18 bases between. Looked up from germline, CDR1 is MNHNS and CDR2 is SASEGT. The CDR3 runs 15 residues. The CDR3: CASSDPRLMFGEQYF. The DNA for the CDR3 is TGTGCCAGCAGTGACCCGAGATTAATGTTTGGCGAGCAGTACTTC.

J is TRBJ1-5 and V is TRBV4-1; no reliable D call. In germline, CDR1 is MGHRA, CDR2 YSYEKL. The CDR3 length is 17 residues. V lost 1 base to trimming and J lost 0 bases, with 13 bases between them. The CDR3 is CASSQVGEFHSNQPQHF. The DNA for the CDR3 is TGCGCCAGCAGCCAAGTTGGGGAGTTTCATAGCAATCAGCCCCAGCATTTT.

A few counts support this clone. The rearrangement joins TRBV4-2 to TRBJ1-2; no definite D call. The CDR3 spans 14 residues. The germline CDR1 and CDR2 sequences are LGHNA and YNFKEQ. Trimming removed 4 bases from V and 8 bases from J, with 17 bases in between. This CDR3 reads CASSPVPAAEGYTF. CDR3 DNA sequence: TGTGCCAGCAGCCCCGTACCCGCGGCAGAGGGCTACACCTTC.

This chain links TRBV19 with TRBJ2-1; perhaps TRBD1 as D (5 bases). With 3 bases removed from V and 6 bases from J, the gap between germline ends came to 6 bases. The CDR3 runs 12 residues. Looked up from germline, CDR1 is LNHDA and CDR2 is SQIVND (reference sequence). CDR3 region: CASSMQGNEQFF. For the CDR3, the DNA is TGTGCCAGTAGTATGCAGGGCAATGAGCAGTTCTTC.

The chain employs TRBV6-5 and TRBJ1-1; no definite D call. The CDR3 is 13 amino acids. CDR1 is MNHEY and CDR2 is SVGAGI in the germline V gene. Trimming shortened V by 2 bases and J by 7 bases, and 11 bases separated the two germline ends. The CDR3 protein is CASSYPGRDEAFF. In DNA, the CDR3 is TGTGCCAGCAGTTACCCGGGGAGGGATGAAGCTTTCTTT.

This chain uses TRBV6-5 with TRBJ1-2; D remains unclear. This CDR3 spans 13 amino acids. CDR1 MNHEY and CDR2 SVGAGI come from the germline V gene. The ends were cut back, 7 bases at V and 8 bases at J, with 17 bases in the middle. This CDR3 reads CASTRREGGGYTF. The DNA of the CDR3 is TGTGCCAGCACCCGAAGGGAAGGAGGGGGCTACACCTTC.